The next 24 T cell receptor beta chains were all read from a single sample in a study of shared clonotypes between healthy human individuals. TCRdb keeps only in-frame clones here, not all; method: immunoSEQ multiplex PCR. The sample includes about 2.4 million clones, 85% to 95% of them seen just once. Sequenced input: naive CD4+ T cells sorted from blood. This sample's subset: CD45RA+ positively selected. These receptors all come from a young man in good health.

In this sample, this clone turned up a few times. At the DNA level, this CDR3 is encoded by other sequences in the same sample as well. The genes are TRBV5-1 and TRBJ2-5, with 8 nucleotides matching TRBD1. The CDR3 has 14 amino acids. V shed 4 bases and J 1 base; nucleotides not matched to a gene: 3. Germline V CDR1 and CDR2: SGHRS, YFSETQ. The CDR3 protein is CASSLGQGQETQYF. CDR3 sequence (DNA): TGCGCCAGCAGCCTTGGACAGGGCCAAGAGACCCAGTACTTC. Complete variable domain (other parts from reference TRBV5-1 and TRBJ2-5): KAGVTQTPRYLIKTRGQQVTLSCSPISGHRSVSWYQQTPGQGLQFLFEYFSETQRNKGNFPGRFSGRQFSNSRSEMNVSTLELGDSALYLCASSLGQGQETQYFGPGTRLLVL.

The CDR3 protein is CASSPGTGLAKNIQYF. The CDR3, as DNA: TGTGCCAGCAGCCCAGGGACAGGCCTAGCCAAAAACATTCAGTACTTC. The chain links TRBV5-4 to TRBJ2-4; 8 nucleotides agree with TRBD1. Germline V gene data show CDR1 as SGHNT and CDR2 as YYREEE (reference sequence). V gave up 4 bases and J gave up 0 bases; unmatched junction bases: 6. CDR3 length equals 16 residues.

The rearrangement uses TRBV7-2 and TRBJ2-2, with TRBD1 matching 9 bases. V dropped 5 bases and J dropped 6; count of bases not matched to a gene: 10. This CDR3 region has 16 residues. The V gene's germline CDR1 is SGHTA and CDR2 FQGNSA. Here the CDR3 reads CASSRGTGKGPGELFF. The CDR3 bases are TGTGCCAGCAGCCGAGGGACAGGGAAAGGGCCCGGGGAGCTGTTTTTT.

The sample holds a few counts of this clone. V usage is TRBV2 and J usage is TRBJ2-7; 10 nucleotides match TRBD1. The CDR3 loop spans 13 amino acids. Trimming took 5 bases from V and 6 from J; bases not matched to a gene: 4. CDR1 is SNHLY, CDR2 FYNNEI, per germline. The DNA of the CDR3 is TGTGCCAGCAGTTTGACAGGGGGCGGCGAGCAGTACTTC. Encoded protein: CASSLTGGGEQYF.

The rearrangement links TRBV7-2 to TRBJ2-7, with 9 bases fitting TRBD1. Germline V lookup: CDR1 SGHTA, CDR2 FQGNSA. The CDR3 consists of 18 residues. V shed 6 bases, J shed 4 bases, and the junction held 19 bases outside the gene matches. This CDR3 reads CASSPGTGIIAEKYEQYF. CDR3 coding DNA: TGTGCCAGCAGTCCCGGGACAGGGATAATAGCGGAGAAGTACGAGCAGTACTTC.

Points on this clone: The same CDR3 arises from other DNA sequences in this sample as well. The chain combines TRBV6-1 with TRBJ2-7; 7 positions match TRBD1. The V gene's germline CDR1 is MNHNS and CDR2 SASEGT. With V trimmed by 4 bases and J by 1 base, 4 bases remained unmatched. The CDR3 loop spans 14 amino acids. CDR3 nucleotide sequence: TGTGCCAGCAGTGGACAGGGCGGGTCCTACGAGCAGTACTTC. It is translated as CASSGQGGSYEQYF.

The CDR3 DNA follows: TGTGCCAGCAGCACAACAGGTGTAGTAAAGACCCAGTACTTC. Translating it yields CASSTTGVVKTQYF. The rearrangement joins TRBV6-1 to TRBJ2-5; a weak D match, TRBD1 (5 bases). V was trimmed by 6 bases and J by 6 bases, leaving 17 bases between them. CDR3 length equals 14 residues. The germline V gene has CDR1 MNHNS and CDR2 SASEGT.

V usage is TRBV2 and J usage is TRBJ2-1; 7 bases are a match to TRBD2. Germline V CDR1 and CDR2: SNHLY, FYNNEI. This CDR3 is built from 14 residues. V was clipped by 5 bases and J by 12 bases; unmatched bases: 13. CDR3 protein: CASSSQRGPGWQFF. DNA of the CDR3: TGTGCCAGCAGTTCTCAGCGGGGCCCCGGATGGCAGTTCTTC.

CDR3 sequence: CAWNRGENIQYF. CDR3 nucleotide sequence: TGTGCCTGGAACCGGGGGGAAAACATTCAGTACTTC. This chain links TRBV30 with TRBJ2-4; 7 bases agree with TRBD2. With 4 bases clipped from V and 5 bases from J, the junction kept 2 bases outside the gene matches. This CDR3 comprises 12 residues. Looked up from germline, CDR1 is GTSNPN and CDR2 is SVGIG (reference sequence).

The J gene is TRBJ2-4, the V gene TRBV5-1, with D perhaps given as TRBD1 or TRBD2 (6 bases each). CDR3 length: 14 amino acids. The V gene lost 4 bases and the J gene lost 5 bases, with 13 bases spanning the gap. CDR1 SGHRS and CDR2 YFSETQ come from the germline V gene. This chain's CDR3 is CASSAGGAENIQYF. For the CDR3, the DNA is TGCGCCAGCAGCGCCGGGGGCGCTGAAAACATTCAGTACTTC.

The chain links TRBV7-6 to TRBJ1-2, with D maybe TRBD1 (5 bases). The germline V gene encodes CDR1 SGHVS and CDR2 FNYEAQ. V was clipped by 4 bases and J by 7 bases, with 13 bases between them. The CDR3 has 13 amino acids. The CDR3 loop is CASSSPGMGGYTF. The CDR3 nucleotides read TGTGCCAGCAGCTCGCCAGGGATGGGTGGCTACACCTTC.

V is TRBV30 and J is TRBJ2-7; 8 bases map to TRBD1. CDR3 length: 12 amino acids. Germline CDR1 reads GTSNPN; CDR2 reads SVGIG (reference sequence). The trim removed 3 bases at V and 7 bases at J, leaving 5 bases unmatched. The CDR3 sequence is CAWRKTGGEQYF. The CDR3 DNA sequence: TGTGCCTGGAGGAAAACAGGGGGAGAGCAGTACTTC.

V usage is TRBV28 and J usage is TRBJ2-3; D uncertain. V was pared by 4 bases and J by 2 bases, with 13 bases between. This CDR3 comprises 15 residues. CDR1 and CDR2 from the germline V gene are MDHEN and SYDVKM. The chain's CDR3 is CASSSLPDSTDTQYF. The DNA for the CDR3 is TGTGCCAGCAGTTCCCTCCCCGACTCCACAGATACGCAGTATTTT.

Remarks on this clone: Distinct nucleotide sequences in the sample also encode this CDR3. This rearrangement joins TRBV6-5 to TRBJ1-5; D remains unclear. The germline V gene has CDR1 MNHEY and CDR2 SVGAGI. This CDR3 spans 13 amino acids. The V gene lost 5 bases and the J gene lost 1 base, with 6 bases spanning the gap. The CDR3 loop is CASSRDSNQPQHF. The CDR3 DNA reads TGTGCCAGCAGTCGCGACAGCAATCAGCCCCAGCATTTT.

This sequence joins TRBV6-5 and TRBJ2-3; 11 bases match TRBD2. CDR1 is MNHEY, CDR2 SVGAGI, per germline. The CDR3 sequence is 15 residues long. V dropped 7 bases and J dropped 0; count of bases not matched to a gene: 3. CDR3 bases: TGTGCCAGCACTAGCGGGAGGTCGAGCACAGATACGCAGTATTTT. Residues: CASTSGRSSTDTQYF.

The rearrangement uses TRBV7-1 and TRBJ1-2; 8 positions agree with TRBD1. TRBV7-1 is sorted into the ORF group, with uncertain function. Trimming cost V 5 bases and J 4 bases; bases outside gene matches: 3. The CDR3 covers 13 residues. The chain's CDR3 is CASSPGQGYGYTF. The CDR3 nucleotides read TGTGCCAGCAGCCCAGGACAGGGCTATGGCTACACCTTC.

In DNA form, the CDR3 reads TGTGCCAGCAGCCCCCTGGGCGGGCAGAACTATGGCTACACCTTC. Encoded protein: CASSPLGGQNYGYTF. This rearrangement joins TRBV14 to TRBJ1-2; D unresolved. Trimming took 4 bases from V and 2 from J, leaving 14 bases between them. The CDR3 has 15 residues. Germline-derived CDR1 and CDR2 are SGHDN and FVKESK.

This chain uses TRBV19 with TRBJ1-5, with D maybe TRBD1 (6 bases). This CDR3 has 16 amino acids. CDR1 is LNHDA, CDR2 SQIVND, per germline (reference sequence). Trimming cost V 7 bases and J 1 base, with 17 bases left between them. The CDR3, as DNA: TGTGCCAGTACCACCATAGGGGGAAGAAGCAATCAGCCCCAGCATTTT. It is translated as CASTTIGGRSNQPQHF.

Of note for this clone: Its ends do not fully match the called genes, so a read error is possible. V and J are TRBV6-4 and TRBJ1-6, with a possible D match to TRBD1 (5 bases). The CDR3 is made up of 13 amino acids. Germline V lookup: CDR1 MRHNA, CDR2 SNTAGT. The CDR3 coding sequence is TGTGCCACCTCGACAGAAATTAATTCGCCCCTCCACTTT. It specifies CATSTEINSPLHF.

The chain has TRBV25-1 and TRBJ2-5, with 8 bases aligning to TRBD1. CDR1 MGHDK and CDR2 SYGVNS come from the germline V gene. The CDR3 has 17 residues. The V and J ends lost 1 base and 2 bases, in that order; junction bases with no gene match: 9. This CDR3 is CASSESGRGLSQETQYF. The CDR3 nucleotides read TGTGCCAGCAGTGAATCCGGCAGGGGGCTTTCTCAAGAGACCCAGTACTTC.

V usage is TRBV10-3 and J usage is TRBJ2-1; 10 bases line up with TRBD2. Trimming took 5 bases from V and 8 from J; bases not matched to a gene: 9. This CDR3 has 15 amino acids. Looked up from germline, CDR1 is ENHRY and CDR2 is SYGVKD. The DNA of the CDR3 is TGTGCCATCAGTCTAACTAGCGGGACTGGAGATGAGCAGTTCTTC. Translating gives CAISLTSGTGDEQFF.

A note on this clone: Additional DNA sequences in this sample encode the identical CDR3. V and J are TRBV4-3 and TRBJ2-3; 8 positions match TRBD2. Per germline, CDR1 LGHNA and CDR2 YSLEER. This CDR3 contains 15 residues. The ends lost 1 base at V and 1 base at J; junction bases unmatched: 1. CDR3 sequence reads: CASSQGRGGTDTQYF. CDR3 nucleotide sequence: TGCGCCAGCAGCCAAGGGCGGGGGGGCACAGATACGCAGTATTTT.

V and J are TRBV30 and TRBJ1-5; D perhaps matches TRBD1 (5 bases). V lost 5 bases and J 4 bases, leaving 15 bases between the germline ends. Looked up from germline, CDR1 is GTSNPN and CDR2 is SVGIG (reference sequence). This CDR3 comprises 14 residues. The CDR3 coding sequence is TGTGCCTGGGACTCTGGGACGGGAAATCAGCCCCAGCATTTT. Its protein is CAWDSGTGNQPQHF.

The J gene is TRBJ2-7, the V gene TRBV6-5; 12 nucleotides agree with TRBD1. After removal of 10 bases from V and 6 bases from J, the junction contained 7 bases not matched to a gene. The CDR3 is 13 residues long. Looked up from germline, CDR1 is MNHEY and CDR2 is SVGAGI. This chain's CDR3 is CATRGQGAGEQYF. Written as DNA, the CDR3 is TGTGCCACTCGGGGACAGGGGGCTGGCGAGCAGTACTTC.